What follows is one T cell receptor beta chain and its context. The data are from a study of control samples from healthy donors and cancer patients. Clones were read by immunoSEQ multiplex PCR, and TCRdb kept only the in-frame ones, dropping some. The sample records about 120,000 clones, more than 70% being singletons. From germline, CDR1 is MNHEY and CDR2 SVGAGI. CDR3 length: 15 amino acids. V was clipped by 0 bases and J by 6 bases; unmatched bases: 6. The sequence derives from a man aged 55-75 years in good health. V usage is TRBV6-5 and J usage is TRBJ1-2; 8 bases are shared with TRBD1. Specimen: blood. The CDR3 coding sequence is TGTGCCAGCAGTTACTCGCTCAGGGGGCGAAATGGCTACACCTTC. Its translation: CASSYSLRGRNGYTF.